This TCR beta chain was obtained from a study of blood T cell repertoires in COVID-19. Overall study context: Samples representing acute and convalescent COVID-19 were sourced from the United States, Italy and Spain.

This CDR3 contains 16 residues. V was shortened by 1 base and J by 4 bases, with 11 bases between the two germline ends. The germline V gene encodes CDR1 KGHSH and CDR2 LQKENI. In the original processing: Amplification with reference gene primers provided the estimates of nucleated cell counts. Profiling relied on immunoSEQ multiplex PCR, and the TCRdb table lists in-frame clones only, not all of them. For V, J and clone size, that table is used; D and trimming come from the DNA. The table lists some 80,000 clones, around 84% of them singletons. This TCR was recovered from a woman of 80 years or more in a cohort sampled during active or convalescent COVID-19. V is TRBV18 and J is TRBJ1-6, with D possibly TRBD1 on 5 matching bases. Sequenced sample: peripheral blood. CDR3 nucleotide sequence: TGTGCCAGCTCACCACAAGCAGGGTTTTATAATTCACCCCTCCACTTT. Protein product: CASSPQAGFYNSPLHF. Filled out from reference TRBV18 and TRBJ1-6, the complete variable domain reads NAGVMQNPRHLVRRRGQEARLRCSPMKGHSHVYWYRQLPEEGLKFMVYLQKENIIDESGMPKERFSAEFPKEGPSILRIQQVVRGDSAAYFCASSPQAGFYNSPLHFGNGTRLTVT.